Below are 2 T cell receptor beta chains sequenced from a single sample in a study of regulatory T cells in long-lasting Graves disease. Time point specified: persistent/refractory GD, antithyroid drugs over 5 years with positive TRAb. There was RNA extracted from PBMCs, and the TCR library was made from it. Arm-PCR of CDR3 regions and iRepertoire HTBI primers were used to build TCR beta libraries. TCRdb used MiXCR to reprocess the multiplex PCR reads, holding one entry per CDR3 protein. The data hold about 660,000 distinct CDR3 sequences, with around 30% observed a single time. Sample: peripheral blood mononuclear cells (PBMCs), taken when the disease was refractory, from a patient treated with antithyroid drugs. The receptors originated from a female donor with Graves disease.

DNA of the CDR3: TGTGCCAGCAGGCCGCCCCCGGGGACTCCGAACACTGAAGCTTTCTTT. Encoded protein: CASRPPPGTPNTEAFF. The chain recombines TRBV13 with TRBJ1-1; possible D gene TRBD1, 5 bases. The CDR3 is 16 residues long. Germline-derived CDR1 and CDR2 are PRHDT and FYEKMQ (reference sequence). Deletions cut 6 bases from V and 1 base from J, with 18 bases between.

This chain uses TRBV5-1 with TRBJ1-1, with 9 bases fitting TRBD1. In germline, CDR1 is SGHRS, CDR2 YFSETQ. After removal of 4 bases from V and 5 bases from J, the junction contained 12 bases not matched to a gene. The CDR3 extends over 16 amino acids. The CDR3 reads CASSGDQQGAGTEAFF. The CDR3 DNA is TGCGCCAGCAGCGGGGATCAACAGGGGGCAGGTACTGAAGCTTTCTTT.